This paragraph reports one TCR beta chain. Its antigen is undetermined. Germline CDR1 and CDR2: MDHEN and SYDVKM. The CDR3 contains 14 residues. With V trimmed by 5 bases and J by 4 bases, 5 bases remained unmatched. Some clones are missing from TCRdb's copy, which holds only in-frame ones; the method was immunoSEQ multiplex PCR. The sample lists about 50,000 clones; approximately 89% were seen once. The data are from a study of OX40 agonist ivuxolimab in advanced cancers. Study conclusions and caveats: CD4+ and CD8+ blood T cells expanded clonally by week 6 at 0.1 to 3.0 mg/kg.

Sample: CD4+ or CD8+ T cells sorted from blood, taken in a trial of the OX40 agonist ivuxolimab. The gene calls are TRBV28 and TRBJ2-1, with 7 positions matching TRBD1. The source is an adult with an advanced solid tumor such as melanoma, head and neck, liver or kidney cancer. DNA for the CDR3: TGTGCCAGCAGTCCGGGACAGACTTACAATGAGCAGTTCTTC. Its translation: CASSPGQTYNEQFF.